A selection of T cell receptor beta chains follows, all from one sample in a study of blood T cells in healthy people across ages. Using its own MiXCR run on the 5' RACE reads, TCRdb lists one record per CDR3 protein. The profile shows about 680,000 distinct CDR3 sequences, 49% of them singletons. The sample comprised blood. Receptor source: a woman aged 60-70 years in good health. Both conserved end residues are part of each CDR3. The D gene is left open where the match is weak. Clone size is shown for a subset of rows, as once, few, many or a class of expanded clone.

V	D	size	J	DNA	CDR3
TRBV29-1	-	few	TRBJ2-1	TGCAGCGTTGAAAGACTACCGAATGAGCAGTTCTTC	CSVERLPNEQFF
TRBV15	-	few	TRBJ2-4	TGTGCCACCAGCGGGGTTGTTCTAGCCAAAAACATTCAGTACTTC	CATSGVVLAKNIQYF
TRBV7-2	-	-	TRBJ1-1	TGTGCCAGCAGCATACAGGGAATTAGGAACACTGAAGCTTTCTTT	CASSIQGIRNTEAFF
TRBV7-2	TRBD1	-	TRBJ2-7	TGTGCCAGCAGCTTAGGTGCCAGGGGGCAGTACGAGCAGTACTTC	CASSLGARGQYEQYF
TRBV6-2/TRBV6-3	-	-	TRBJ2-7	TGTGCCAGCAGTTACCGGGACAATGGCTACGAGCAGTACTTC	CASSYRDNGYEQYF
TRBV29-1	-	-	TRBJ1-2	TGCAGCGTCAGGGAGGGTGTCTATGGCTACACCTTC	CSVREGVYGYTF
TRBV27	TRBD2	-	TRBJ2-7	TGTGCCAGCAGTCCCCGGGCTAGCGGGAGGGCCTGGTACGAGCAGTACTTC	CASSPRASGRAWYEQYF
TRBV7-2	TRBD2	-	TRBJ2-6	TGTGCCAGCAGCTTAGCGCTACTAGCGGGAGCTGGGGCCAACGTCCTGACTTTC	CASSLALLAGAGANVLTF
TRBV6-2/TRBV6-3	-	-	TRBJ1-1	TGTGCCAGCACCCCGGACGACAGGTATAACACTGAAGCTTTCTTT	CASTPDDRYNTEAFF
TRBV29-1	-	-	TRBJ2-3	TGCAGCGTTGGGACAGAGCCCAGCACAGATACGCAGTATTTT	CSVGTEPSTDTQYF
TRBV6-2/TRBV6-3	TRBD2	-	TRBJ2-1	TGTGCCAGCAGGGAGGGACTAGTCTACAATGAGCAGTTCTTC	CASREGLVYNEQFF
TRBV18	TRBD1	-	TRBJ1-2	TGTGCCAGCGCACCCTACAGGGGCACCCAAGACTATGGCTACACCTTC	CASAPYRGTQDYGYTF
TRBV12-3/TRBV12-4	-	-	TRBJ2-5	TGTGCCAGCAGTCCCCCGGGACTCCTAGGCAGTGAGACCCAGTACTTC	CASSPPGLLGSETQYF
TRBV14	-	few	TRBJ2-7	TGTGCCAGCAGCCAATGGGTAGGAGGTGTATACGAGCAGTACTTC	CASSQWVGGVYEQYF
TRBV4-3	TRBD1	-	TRBJ1-1	TGCGCCAGCAGCCAAGAAGAGGGGGCGCCGGCTGAAGCTTTCTTT	CASSQEEGAPAEAFF
TRBV27	-	-	TRBJ2-7	TGTGCCAGCAGTACCAACGGGGGACTTATTGGCGAGCAGTACTTC	CASSTNGGLIGEQYF
TRBV3-1	-	-	TRBJ2-7	TGTGCCAGCAGCCAAGAATCTGCTCGGCAGGTACTCTTCGAGCAGTACTTC	CASSQESARQVLFEQYF
TRBV7-3	TRBD2	-	TRBJ2-1	TGTGCCAGCAGCTTCTCTAGCGGGAGAAATGAGCAGTTCTTC	CASSFSSGRNEQFF
TRBV15	-	-	TRBJ1-5	TGTGCCACCAGCATAGGTTATAGCAATCAGCCCCAGCATTTT	CATSIGYSNQPQHF
TRBV7-2	TRBD1	once	TRBJ2-5	TGTGCCAGCAGCCCTGGGACAGCCACATCCGAGACCCAGTACTTC	CASSPGTATSETQYF
TRBV29-1	TRBD1	-	TRBJ1-2	TGCAGCGTTGAATCTCGAAGGGGGCCCACTTCCAACTATGGCTACACCTTC	CSVESRRGPTSNYGYTF
TRBV20-1	-	-	TRBJ1-2	TGCAGTGCTTCGACAGGCCTCTATGGCTACACCTTC	CSASTGLYGYTF
TRBV7-3	TRBD2	-	TRBJ2-7	TGTGCCAGCAGCTTAATGGCTAGCGGACCAAATGAGCAGTACTTC	CASSLMASGPNEQYF
TRBV20-1	-	few	TRBJ1-1	TGCAGTGCTAGAGAGCGATGGGGCACTGAAGCTTTCTTT	CSARERWGTEAFF
TRBV27	TRBD1	once	TRBJ2-3	TGTGCCAGCAGACGGGACAGGGACCGCACAGATACGCAGTATTTT	CASRRDRDRTDTQYF
TRBV9	-	-	TRBJ2-3	TGTGCCAGCAGCGTAGGGCTGGTAAGCACAGATACGCAGTATTTT	CASSVGLVSTDTQYF
TRBV7-2	-	-	TRBJ1-6	TGTGCCAGCAGCTCGCCGACAGGCTCGAATTCACCCCTCCACTTT	CASSSPTGSNSPLHF
TRBV18	TRBD1	-	TRBJ2-5	TGTGCCAGCTCACGGACGTGGACAGGCCAAGAGACCCAGTACTTC	CASSRTWTGQETQYF
TRBV5-1	TRBD2	-	TRBJ2-1	TGCGCCAGCAGCTTGATTTTGGCTAGCGGGAATAGAGTACAGTTCTTC	CASSLILASGNRVQFF